This T cell receptor beta chain was observed in a study of T cell changes during pregnancy in multiple sclerosis. Sequenced by immunoSEQ multiplex PCR; TCRdb stores in-frame clones only, minus some. The sample has around 110,000 clones, just under 95% seen once; the top ten hold 0.78%. Sequencing was performed on peripheral blood, taken in the third trimester of pregnancy. The TCR comes from a female donor in good health, enrolled as a control in a pregnancy study.

The CDR3 here is CASSYLRIRCEQYF. CDR3 bases: TGTGCCAGCAGCTATTTGAGGATACGGTGCGAGCAGTACTTC. The chain is built from TRBV7-2 and TRBJ2-7; D is ambiguous. The germline gives CDR1 SGHTA, CDR2 FQGNSA. The V end lost 4 bases, the J end lost 6 bases, and 16 bases lay between the germline ends. There are 14 residues in the CDR3.